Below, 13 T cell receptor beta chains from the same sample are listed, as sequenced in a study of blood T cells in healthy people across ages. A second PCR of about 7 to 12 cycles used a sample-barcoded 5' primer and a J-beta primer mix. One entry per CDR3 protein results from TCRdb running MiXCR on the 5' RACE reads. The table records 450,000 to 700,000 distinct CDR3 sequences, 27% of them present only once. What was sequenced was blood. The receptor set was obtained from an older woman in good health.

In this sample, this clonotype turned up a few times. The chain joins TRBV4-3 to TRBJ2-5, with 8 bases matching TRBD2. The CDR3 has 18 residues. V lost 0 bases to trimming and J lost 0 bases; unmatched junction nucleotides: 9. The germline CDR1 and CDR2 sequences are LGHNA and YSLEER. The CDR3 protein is CASSQDSPRTSHQETQYF. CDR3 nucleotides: TGCGCCAGCAGCCAAGATTCGCCCCGGACTAGCCACCAAGAGACCCAGTACTTC.

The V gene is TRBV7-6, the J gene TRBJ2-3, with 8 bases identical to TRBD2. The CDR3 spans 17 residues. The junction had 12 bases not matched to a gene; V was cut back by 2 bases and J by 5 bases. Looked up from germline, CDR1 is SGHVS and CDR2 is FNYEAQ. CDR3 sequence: CASSLKVAGSFGDTQYF. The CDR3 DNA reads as TGTGCCAGCAGCTTAAAGGTAGCGGGGTCTTTTGGAGATACGCAGTATTTT.

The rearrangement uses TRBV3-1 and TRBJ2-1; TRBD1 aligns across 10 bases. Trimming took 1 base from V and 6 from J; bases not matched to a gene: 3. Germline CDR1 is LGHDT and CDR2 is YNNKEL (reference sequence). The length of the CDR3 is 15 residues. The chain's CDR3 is CASSQGQGAFNEQFF. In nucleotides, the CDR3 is TGTGCCAGCAGCCAAGGACAGGGGGCGTTCAATGAGCAGTTCTTC.

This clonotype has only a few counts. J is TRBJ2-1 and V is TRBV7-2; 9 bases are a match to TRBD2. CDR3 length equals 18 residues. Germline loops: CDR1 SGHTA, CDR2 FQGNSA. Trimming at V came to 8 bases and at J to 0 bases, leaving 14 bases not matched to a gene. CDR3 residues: CASCRWGGGATSYNEQFF. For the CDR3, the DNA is TGTGCCAGCTGCCGGTGGGGCGGGGGGGCCACCTCCTACAATGAGCAGTTCTTC.

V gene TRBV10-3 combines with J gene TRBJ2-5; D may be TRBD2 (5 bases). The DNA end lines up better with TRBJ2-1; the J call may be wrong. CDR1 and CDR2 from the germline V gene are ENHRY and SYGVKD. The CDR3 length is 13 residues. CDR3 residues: CAISRTPHNEQFF. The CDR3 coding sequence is TGTGCCATCAGTAGGACTCCCCACAATGAGCAGTTCTTC.

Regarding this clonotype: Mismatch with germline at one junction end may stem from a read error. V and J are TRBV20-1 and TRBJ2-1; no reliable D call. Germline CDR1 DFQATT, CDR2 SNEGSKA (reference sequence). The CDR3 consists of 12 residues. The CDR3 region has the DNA TGCAGTGATAGAGATCAGACGAATGAGCAGTTCTTC. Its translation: CSDRDQTNEQFF.

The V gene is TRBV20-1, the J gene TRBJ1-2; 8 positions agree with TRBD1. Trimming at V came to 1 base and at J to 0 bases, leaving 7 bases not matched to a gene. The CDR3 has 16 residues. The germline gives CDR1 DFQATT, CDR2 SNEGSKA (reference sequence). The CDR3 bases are TGCAGTGCTAGAGTCGACAGGGGCAAAGCTAACTATGGCTACACCTTC. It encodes CSARVDRGKANYGYTF.

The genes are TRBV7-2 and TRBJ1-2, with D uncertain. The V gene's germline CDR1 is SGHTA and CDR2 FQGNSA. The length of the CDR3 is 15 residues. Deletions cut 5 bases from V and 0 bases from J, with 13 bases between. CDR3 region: CASSATLVTNYGYTF. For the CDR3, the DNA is TGTGCCAGCAGCGCGACGCTTGTCACTAACTATGGCTACACCTTC.

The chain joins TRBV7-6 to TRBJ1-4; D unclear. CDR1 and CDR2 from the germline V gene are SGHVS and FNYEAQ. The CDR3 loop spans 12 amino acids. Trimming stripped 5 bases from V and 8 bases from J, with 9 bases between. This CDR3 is CASSRREEKLFF. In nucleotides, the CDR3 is TGTGCCAGCAGCCGGCGAGAGGAAAAACTGTTTTTT.

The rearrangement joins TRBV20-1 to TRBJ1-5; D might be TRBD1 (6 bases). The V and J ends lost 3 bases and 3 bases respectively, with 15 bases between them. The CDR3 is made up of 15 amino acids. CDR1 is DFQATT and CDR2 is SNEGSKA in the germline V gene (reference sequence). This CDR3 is CSASVGRGNNQPQHF. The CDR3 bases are TGCAGTGCTAGTGTTGGCAGGGGCAACAATCAGCCCCAGCATTTT.

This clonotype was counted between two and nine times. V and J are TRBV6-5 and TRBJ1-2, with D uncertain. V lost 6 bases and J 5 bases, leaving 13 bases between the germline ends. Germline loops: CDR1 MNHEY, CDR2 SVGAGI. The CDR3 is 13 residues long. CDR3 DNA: TGTGCCAGCAGCTTCTCTAATCGATATGGCTACACCTTC. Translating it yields CASSFSNRYGYTF.

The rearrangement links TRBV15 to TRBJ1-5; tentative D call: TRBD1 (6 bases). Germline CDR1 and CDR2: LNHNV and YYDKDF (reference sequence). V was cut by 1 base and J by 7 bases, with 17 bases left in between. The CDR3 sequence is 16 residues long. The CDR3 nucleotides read TGTGCCACCAGCAGAGCCGCTTTAACAGGGAAGCAGCCCCAGCATTTT. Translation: CATSRAALTGKQPQHF.

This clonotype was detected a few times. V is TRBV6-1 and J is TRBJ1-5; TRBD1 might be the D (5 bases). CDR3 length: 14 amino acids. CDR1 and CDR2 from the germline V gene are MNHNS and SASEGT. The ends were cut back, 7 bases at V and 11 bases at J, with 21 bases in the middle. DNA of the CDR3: TGTGCCAGCAAGGGGAGGGTTGTCGGAGCGACCCAGCATTTT. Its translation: CASKGRVVGATQHF.